The 25 T cell receptor beta chains presented below share a single source sample, sequenced in a study of T cell responses to AZD1222 COVID-19 vaccine. Data came from immunoSEQ multiplex PCR; TCRdb stores just in-frame clones and leaves some out. The data show approximately 190,000 clones, with 87% seen just once and around 2.5% held by the top ten. The source material was peripheral blood, sampled on day 0 of MenACWY control vaccination. These receptors all come from an adult in good health.

The chain uses TRBV7-3 and TRBJ1-6; no clear D. CDR3 length equals 13 residues. V lost 6 bases to trimming and J lost 9 bases, with 12 bases between them. Germline loops: CDR1 SGHTA, CDR2 FQGTGA. As DNA, the CDR3 is TGTGCCAGCAGTCCAAACACCATTTCACCCCTCCACTTT. Its translation: CASSPNTISPLHF.

The CDR3, as DNA: TGCGCCAGCAGCTCGGGGGGACTAGCGGGAGATGAGCAGTTCTTC. Translation: CASSSGGLAGDEQFF. The rearrangement joins TRBV5-1 to TRBJ2-1, with TRBD2 matching 14 bases. The CDR3 is 15 amino acids. V was clipped by 3 bases and J by 8 bases; unmatched bases: 4. Germline lookup yields CDR1 SGHRS and CDR2 YFSETQ.

This rearrangement joins TRBV6-1 to TRBJ1-5; D ambiguous. Looked up from germline, CDR1 is MNHNS and CDR2 is SASEGT. Trimming took 2 bases from V and 4 from J, leaving 9 bases between them. This CDR3 spans 14 amino acids. The CDR3 bases are TGTGCCAGCAGTGAACAGGACGAGAATCAGCCCCAGCATTTT. Encoded protein: CASSEQDENQPQHF.

This chain connects TRBV6-6 to TRBJ2-1; 7 nucleotides match TRBD2. This CDR3 has 16 residues. V was pared by 7 bases and J by 8 bases, with 17 bases of the junction left unmatched. The germline CDR1 and CDR2 sequences are MNHNY and SVGAGI (reference sequence). The CDR3 sequence: CASTEGRAPGSDEQFF. CDR3 sequence (DNA): TGTGCCAGCACCGAGGGGAGGGCACCTGGGTCTGATGAGCAGTTCTTC.

The V call is TRBV6-5, the J call TRBJ1-2; 7 nucleotides line up with TRBD1. The ends lost 6 bases at V and 3 bases at J; junction bases unmatched: 10. The germline CDR1 and CDR2 sequences are MNHEY and SVGAGI. This CDR3 spans 15 amino acids. CDR3 region: CASRLLTGDDYGYTF. As DNA, the CDR3 is TGTGCCAGCAGACTCCTAACAGGGGACGACTATGGCTACACCTTC.

CDR3 amino acids: CAWSPTGNEQYF. CDR3 nucleotides: TGTGCCTGGAGTCCAACCGGGAACGAGCAGTACTTC. The chain joins TRBV30 to TRBJ2-7, with D perhaps TRBD2 (5 bases). The CDR3 has 12 amino acids. Between the trimmed V and J ends, which lost 2 bases and 5 bases, there was a span of 10 bases. In germline, CDR1 is GTSNPN, CDR2 SVGIG (reference sequence).

The rearrangement uses TRBV30 and TRBJ1-2, with TRBD1 as a possible D gene (5 bases). Germline V gene lookup returns CDR1 GTSNPN and CDR2 SVGIG (reference sequence). Trimming took off 2 bases at V and 5 bases at J, with 15 bases between the two ends. The CDR3 length is 14 residues. In nucleotides, the CDR3 is TGTGCCTGGAGTTATAGGGACCAAACTTATGGCTACACCTTC. This gives the protein CAWSYRDQTYGYTF.

The V and J genes are TRBV7-9 and TRBJ2-7; D is unclear. With 5 bases removed from V and 5 bases from J, the gap between germline ends came to 19 bases. The CDR3 has 15 amino acids. The germline CDR1 and CDR2 sequences are SEHNR and FQNEAQ (reference sequence). The CDR3 reads CASSPPGGKRDEQYF. Written as DNA, the CDR3 is TGTGCCAGCAGCCCGCCGGGTGGGAAAAGGGACGAGCAGTACTTC. The variable domain in full, with the rest retrieved from reference TRBV7-9 and TRBJ2-7, is DTGVSQNPRHKITKRGQNVTFRCDPISEHNRLYWYRQTLGQGPEFLTYFQNEAQLEKSRLLSDRFSAERPKGSFSTLEIQRTEQGDSAMYLCASSPPGGKRDEQYFGPGTRLTVT.

This chain uses TRBV6-5 with TRBJ1-2; D may be TRBD1 (5 bases). Germline lookup yields CDR1 MNHEY and CDR2 SVGAGI. V was trimmed by 5 bases and J by 2 bases, leaving 9 bases between them. The CDR3 totals 13 residues. CDR3 DNA sequence: TGTGCCAGCAGTCCACGGGGCAACTATGGCTACACCTTC. It specifies CASSPRGNYGYTF.

This chain links TRBV5-1 with TRBJ2-7; 9 bases map to TRBD2. V was clipped by 1 base and J by 3 bases; unmatched bases: 8. Germline values: CDR1 SGHRS, CDR2 YFSETQ. The CDR3 covers 16 residues. The CDR3 reads CASSLTASGMRYEQYF. DNA for the CDR3: TGCGCCAGCAGCTTGACCGCTAGCGGGATGCGCTACGAGCAGTACTTC.

This clone was detected only a few times. This rearrangement joins TRBV29-1 to TRBJ2-1; D is perhaps TRBD2 (6 bases). The germline gives CDR1 SQVTM, CDR2 ANQGSEA. V dropped 4 bases and J dropped 9 bases, with 10 bases sitting between them. The CDR3 contains 11 residues. The CDR3 here is CSVGAGSEQFF. Here the CDR3 DNA reads TGCAGCGTTGGGGCGGGAAGTGAGCAGTTCTTC.

The chain links TRBV9 to TRBJ1-2, with D possibly TRBD1 on 5 matching bases. Germline CDR1 reads SGDLS; CDR2 reads YYNGEE. Trimming pared 3 bases from V and 7 bases from J, leaving 19 bases between. The CDR3 is made up of 15 amino acids. The CDR3 spells CASSADLGGLGGYTF. The CDR3 coding sequence is TGTGCCAGCAGCGCCGACTTGGGGGGTCTCGGTGGCTACACCTTC. The full variable domain, with the rest looked up from reference TRBV9 and TRBJ1-2, is DSGVTQTPKHLITATGQRVTLRCSPRSGDLSVYWYQQSLDQGLQFLIQYYNGEERAKGNILERFSAQQFPDLHSELNLSSLELGDSALYFCASSADLGGLGGYTFGSGTRLTVV.

The V gene is TRBV6-5, the J gene TRBJ2-7, with 7 nucleotides matching TRBD1. CDR3 length equals 14 residues. The J segment lost 4 bases and the V segment lost 7 bases, leaving 10 bases of the junction unmatched. CDR1 MNHEY and CDR2 SVGAGI come from the germline V gene. The CDR3 protein is CASNLSTGPYEQYF. CDR3 in DNA: TGTGCCAGCAATCTGTCGACAGGGCCGTACGAGCAGTACTTC.

V usage is TRBV7-9 and J usage is TRBJ2-7; 10 nucleotides align to TRBD1. The CDR3 totals 15 residues. Trimming removed 5 bases from V and 2 bases from J; junction bases left unmatched: 6. The germline gives CDR1 SEHNR, CDR2 FQNEAQ (reference sequence). The CDR3 DNA is TGTGCCAGCAGCCGGGGACAGGGGTTGACCTACGAGCAGTACTTC. It yields the protein CASSRGQGLTYEQYF.

The rearrangement uses TRBV28 and TRBJ2-2; TRBD2 might be the D (7 bases). With 3 bases removed from V and 6 bases from J, the gap between germline ends came to 14 bases. This CDR3 region has 15 residues. Germline V CDR1 and CDR2: MDHEN, SYDVKM. The CDR3 region has the DNA TGTGCCAGCAGTTTTTCCGGGGGGCTCCCCGGGGAGCTGTTTTTT. Translated: CASSFSGGLPGELFF.

The chain is built from TRBV7-8 and TRBJ1-3; D call uncertain. The germline V gene has CDR1 SGHVS and CDR2 FQNEAQ. Trimming took 1 base from V and 2 from J, leaving 9 bases between them. The CDR3 contains 15 residues. In DNA form, the CDR3 reads TGTGCCAGCAGCTTAGAAGCGGGAACTGGAAACACCATATATTTT. This gives the protein CASSLEAGTGNTIYF.

V usage is TRBV11-3 and J usage is TRBJ2-3, with D perhaps TRBD2 (7 bases). This CDR3 is built from 17 residues. The V gene lost 3 bases and the J gene lost 2 bases, with 18 bases spanning the gap. The germline CDR1 and CDR2 sequences are SGHNT and YENEEA. In DNA form, the CDR3 reads TGTGCCAGCAGCTTTGCGGGGGCGTCTTCGGTCACAGATACGCAGTATTTT. This translates into CASSFAGASSVTDTQYF.

Concerning this clone: At the DNA level, this CDR3 is encoded by other sequences in the same sample as well. The chain couples TRBV7-2 to TRBJ2-3; 11 bases are shared with TRBD2. Germline V gene lookup returns CDR1 SGHTA and CDR2 FQGNSA. This CDR3 spans 14 amino acids. Trimming took 5 bases from V and 5 from J; bases not matched to a gene: 3. The CDR3 loop is CASSPGTSGDTQYF. Here the CDR3 DNA reads TGTGCCAGCAGCCCGGGGACTAGCGGAGATACGCAGTATTTT.

CDR3 sequence: CASSRTSGEGDTQYF. The CDR3 DNA is TGTGCCAGCAGCCGGACTAGCGGGGAGGGAGATACGCAGTATTTT. The chain employs TRBV6-2 or TRBV6-3 and TRBJ2-3; 12 bases match TRBD2. The V and J ends lost 6 bases and 5 bases, in that order; junction bases with no gene match: 6. The CDR3 length is 15 residues. Germline loops: CDR1 MNHEY, CDR2 SVGEGT.

This clone has a handful of counts. V and J are TRBV27 and TRBJ2-7; 14 nucleotides align to TRBD2. The J segment lost 2 bases and the V segment lost 7 bases, leaving 1 base of the junction unmatched. The CDR3 is made up of 14 amino acids. The germline V gene has CDR1 MNHEY and CDR2 SMNVEV (reference sequence). CDR3: CASMGLAGAYEQYF. CDR3 DNA sequence: TGTGCCAGCATGGGACTAGCGGGAGCCTACGAGCAGTACTTC.

This chain links TRBV7-2 with TRBJ1-5, with 7 bases aligning to TRBD1. The V and J ends lost 5 bases and 1 base, in that order; junction bases with no gene match: 8. This CDR3 has 16 amino acids. The germline V gene encodes CDR1 SGHTA and CDR2 FQGNSA. The CDR3 loop is CASSALQGRSNQPQHF. The CDR3 DNA reads TGTGCCAGCAGCGCCTTACAGGGGAGAAGCAATCAGCCCCAGCATTTT.

This clone occurred a few times. The V and J genes are TRBV6-5 and TRBJ2-1; 8 positions match TRBD1. Germline CDR1 and CDR2: MNHEY and SVGAGI. Germline trimming cut 6 bases from V and 5 bases from J; bases unmatched to any gene: 3. There are 13 residues in the CDR3. The CDR3 nucleotides read TGTGCCAGCAGGTGGGGACAGGACAATGAGCAGTTCTTC. Translation gives CASRWGQDNEQFF.

The J gene is TRBJ1-1, the V gene TRBV19, with D unclear. The CDR3 is 13 residues long. V was shortened by 5 bases and J by 3 bases, with 10 bases between the two germline ends. Germline V lookup: CDR1 LNHDA, CDR2 SQIVND (reference sequence). CDR3: CASSYWRDTEAFF. The CDR3 DNA reads as TGTGCCAGTAGTTACTGGAGGGACACTGAAGCTTTCTTT.

Only one count was recorded for this clone. The V gene is TRBV19, the J gene TRBJ2-2, with D perhaps matching TRBD2 (5 bases). The V gene's germline CDR1 is LNHDA and CDR2 SQIVND (reference sequence). CDR3 length equals 13 residues. V lost 7 bases to trimming and J lost 1 base, with 7 bases between them. CDR3 in amino acids: CASIGRNTGELFF. CDR3 nucleotide sequence: TGTGCCAGTATAGGGAGGAACACCGGGGAGCTGTTTTTT.

The chain is built from TRBV2 and TRBJ1-5; no clear D gene. Germline V CDR1 and CDR2: SNHLY, FYNNEI. The CDR3 runs to 13 residues. Deletions cut 8 bases from V and 3 bases from J, with 11 bases between. CDR3 in amino acids: CASHVRDNQPQHF. The CDR3 region has the DNA TGTGCCAGCCATGTTAGGGACAATCAGCCCCAGCATTTT. The full variable domain, rest sourced from reference TRBV2 and TRBJ1-5, is EPEVTQTPSHQVTQMGQEVILRCVPISNHLYFYWYRQILGQKVEFLVSFYNNEISEKSEIFDDQFSVERPDGSNFTLKIRSTKLEDSAMYFCASHVRDNQPQHFGDGTRLSIL.